The clone carrying this TCR beta chain has only a few counts. Its specificity is not known. CDR3 length: 17 residues. With 5 bases clipped from V and 8 bases from J, the junction kept 13 bases outside the gene matches. Germline V gives CDR1 SEHNR, CDR2 FQNEAQ (reference sequence). The donors (healthy individuals) were bone marrow donors. This entry comes from a study of cytomegalovirus exposure and HLA in healthy donors. Study findings and constraints: Across HLA loci, a later analysis found differing TCR association rates, with DRB1 most and HLA-C fewest. Most TCR sequences were rare, but some public TCRs occurred in many donors.

Researchers ran the PCR with 60 Vbeta and 13 Jbeta primers. Sequencing was performed with immunoSEQ multiplex PCR; in TCRdb, only in-frame clones are kept and a portion is missing. The table has 99,000 or so clones, 69% seen once; the top ten hold about 3.5%. V usage is TRBV7-9 and J usage is TRBJ2-1; 12 nucleotides match TRBD2. The receptor was derived from a man aged 30 to 45 in good health and CMV-seronegative. The source material was PBMCs. CDR3 amino acids: CASSVPTSGSPGDEQFF. Here the CDR3 DNA reads TGTGCCAGCAGCGTCCCGACTAGCGGGAGCCCCGGGGATGAGCAGTTCTTC.